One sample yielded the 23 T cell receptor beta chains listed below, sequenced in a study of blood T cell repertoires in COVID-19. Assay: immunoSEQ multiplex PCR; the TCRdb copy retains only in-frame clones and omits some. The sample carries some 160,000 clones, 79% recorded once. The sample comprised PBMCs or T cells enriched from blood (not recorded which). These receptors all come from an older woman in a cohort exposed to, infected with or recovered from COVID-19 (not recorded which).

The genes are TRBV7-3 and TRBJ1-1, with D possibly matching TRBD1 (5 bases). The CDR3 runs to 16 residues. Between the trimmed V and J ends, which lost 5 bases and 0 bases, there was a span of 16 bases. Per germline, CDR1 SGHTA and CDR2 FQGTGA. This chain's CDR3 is CASSRRGRTMNTEAFF. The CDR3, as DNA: TGTGCCAGCAGCCGCCGGGGGAGAACTATGAACACTGAAGCTTTCTTT.

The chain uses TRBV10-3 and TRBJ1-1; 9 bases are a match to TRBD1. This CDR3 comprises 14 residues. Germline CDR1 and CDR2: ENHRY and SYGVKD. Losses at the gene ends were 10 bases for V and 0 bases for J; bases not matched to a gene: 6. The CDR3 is CATGTGNMNTEAFF. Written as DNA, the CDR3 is TGTGCCACTGGGACAGGGAACATGAACACTGAAGCTTTCTTT.

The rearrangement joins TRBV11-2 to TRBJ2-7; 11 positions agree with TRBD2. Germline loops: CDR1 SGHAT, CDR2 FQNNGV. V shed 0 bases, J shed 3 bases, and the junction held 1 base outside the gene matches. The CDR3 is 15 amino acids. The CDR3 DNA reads TGTGCCAGCAGCTTAGAACTAGCGGGAGACTACGAGCAGTACTTC. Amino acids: CASSLELAGDYEQYF.

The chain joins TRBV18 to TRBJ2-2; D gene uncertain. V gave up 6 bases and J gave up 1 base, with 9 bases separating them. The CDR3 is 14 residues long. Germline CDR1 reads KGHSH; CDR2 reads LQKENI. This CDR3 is CASSPPKNTGELFF. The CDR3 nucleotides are TGTGCCAGCTCTCCCCCCAAGAACACCGGGGAGCTGTTTTTT.

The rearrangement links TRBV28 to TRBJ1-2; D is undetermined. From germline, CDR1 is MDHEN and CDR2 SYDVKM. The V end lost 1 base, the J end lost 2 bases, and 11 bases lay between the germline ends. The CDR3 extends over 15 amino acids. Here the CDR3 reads CASSLSSGRNYGYTF. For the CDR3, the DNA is TGTGCCAGCAGTTTATCCTCGGGGAGGAACTATGGCTACACCTTC.

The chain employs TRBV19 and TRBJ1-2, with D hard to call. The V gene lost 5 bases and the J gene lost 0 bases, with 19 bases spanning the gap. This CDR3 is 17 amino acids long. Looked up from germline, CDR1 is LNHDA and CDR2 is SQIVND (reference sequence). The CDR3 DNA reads TGTGCCAGTAGTCGCCGCAGCCGCTCCGGAGCTAACTATGGCTACACCTTC. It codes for CASSRRSRSGANYGYTF. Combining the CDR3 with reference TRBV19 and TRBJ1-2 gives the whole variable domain DGGITQSPKYLFRKEGQNVTLSCEQNLNHDAMYWYRQDPGQGLRLIYYSQIVNDFQKGDIAEGYSVSREKKESFPLTVTSAQKNPTAFYLCASSRRSRSGANYGYTFGSGTRLTVV.

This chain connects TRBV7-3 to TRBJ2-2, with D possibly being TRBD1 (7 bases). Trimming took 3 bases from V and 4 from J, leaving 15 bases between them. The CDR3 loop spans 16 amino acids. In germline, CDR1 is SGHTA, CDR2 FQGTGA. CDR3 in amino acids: CASSLRPGGSTGELFF. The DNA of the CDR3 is TGTGCCAGCAGCTTGCGACCAGGGGGGTCCACCGGGGAGCTGTTTTTT.

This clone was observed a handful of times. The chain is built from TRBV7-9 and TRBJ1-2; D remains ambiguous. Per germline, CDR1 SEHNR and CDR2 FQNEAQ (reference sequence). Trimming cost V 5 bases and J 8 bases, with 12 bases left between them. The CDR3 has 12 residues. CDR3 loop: CASSLSLGGYTF. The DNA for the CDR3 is TGTGCCAGCAGCCTCAGCCTGGGCGGCTACACCTTC.

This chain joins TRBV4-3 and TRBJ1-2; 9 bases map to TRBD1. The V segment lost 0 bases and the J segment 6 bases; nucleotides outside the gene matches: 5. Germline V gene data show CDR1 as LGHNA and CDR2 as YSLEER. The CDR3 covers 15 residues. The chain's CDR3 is CASSQEAGQGHGYTF. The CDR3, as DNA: TGCGCCAGCAGCCAAGAGGCCGGACAGGGGCATGGCTACACCTTC.

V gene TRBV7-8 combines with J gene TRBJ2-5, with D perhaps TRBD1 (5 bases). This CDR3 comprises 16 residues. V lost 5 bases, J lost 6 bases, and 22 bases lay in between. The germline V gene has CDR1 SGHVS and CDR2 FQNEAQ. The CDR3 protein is CASSLPQAGLGKTQYF. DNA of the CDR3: TGTGCCAGCAGCCTCCCGCAGGCAGGGTTGGGAAAGACCCAGTACTTC.

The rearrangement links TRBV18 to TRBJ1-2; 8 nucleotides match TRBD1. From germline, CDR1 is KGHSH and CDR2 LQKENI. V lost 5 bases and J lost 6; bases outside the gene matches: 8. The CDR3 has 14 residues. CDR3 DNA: TGTGCCAGCTCAGACGGACAGGGCTTTAATGGCTACACCTTC. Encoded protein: CASSDGQGFNGYTF. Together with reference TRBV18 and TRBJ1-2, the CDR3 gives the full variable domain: NAGVMQNPRHLVRRRGQEARLRCSPMKGHSHVYWYRQLPEEGLKFMVYLQKENIIDESGMPKERFSAEFPKEGPSILRIQQVVRGDSAAYFCASSDGQGFNGYTFGSGTRLTVV.

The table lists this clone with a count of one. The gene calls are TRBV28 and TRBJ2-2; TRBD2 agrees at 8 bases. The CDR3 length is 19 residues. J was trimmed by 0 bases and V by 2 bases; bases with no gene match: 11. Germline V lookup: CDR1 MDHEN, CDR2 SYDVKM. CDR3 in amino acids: CASSLTPQSGGSNTGELFF. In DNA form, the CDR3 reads TGTGCCAGCAGTTTAACCCCTCAGAGCGGGGGATCGAACACCGGGGAGCTGTTTTTT.

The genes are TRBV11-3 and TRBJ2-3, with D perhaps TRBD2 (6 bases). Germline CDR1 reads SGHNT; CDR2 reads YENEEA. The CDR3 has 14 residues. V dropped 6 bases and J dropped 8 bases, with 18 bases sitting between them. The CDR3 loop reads CASSSGMVGGTQYF. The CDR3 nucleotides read TGTGCCAGCAGTTCTGGCATGGTGGGGGGTACGCAGTATTTT.

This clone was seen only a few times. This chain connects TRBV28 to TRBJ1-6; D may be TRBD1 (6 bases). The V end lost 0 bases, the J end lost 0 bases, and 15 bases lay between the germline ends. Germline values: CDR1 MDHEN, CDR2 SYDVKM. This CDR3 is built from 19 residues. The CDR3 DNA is TGTGCCAGCAGTTTATGGAGGGGGAGTCAAGGCTCCTATAATTCACCCCTCCACTTT. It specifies CASSLWRGSQGSYNSPLHF.

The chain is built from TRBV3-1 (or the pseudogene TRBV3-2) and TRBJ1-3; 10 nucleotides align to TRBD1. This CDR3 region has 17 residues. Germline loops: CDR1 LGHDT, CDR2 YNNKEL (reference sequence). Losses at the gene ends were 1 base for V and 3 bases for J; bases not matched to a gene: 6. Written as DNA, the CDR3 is TGTGCCAGCAGCCAAGGCGGACAGGGGGAGGGTGGAAACACCATATATTTT. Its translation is CASSQGGQGEGGNTIYF.

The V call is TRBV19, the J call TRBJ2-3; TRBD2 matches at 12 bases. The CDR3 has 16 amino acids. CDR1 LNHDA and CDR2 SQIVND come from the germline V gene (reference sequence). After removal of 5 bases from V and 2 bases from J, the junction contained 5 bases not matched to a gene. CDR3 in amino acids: CASSHGLAGLTDTQYF. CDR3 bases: TGTGCCAGTAGTCACGGACTAGCGGGGCTCACAGATACGCAGTATTTT.

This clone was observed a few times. CDR3 protein: CASSQTAGGGEKLFF. CDR3 coding DNA: TGTGCCAGCAGCCAGACGGCAGGGGGCGGTGAAAAACTGTTTTTT. The chain links TRBV4-2 to TRBJ1-4; 8 positions agree with TRBD1. Germline values: CDR1 LGHNA, CDR2 YNFKEQ. The V and J ends lost 3 bases and 7 bases, in that order; junction bases with no gene match: 7. CDR3 length equals 15 residues.

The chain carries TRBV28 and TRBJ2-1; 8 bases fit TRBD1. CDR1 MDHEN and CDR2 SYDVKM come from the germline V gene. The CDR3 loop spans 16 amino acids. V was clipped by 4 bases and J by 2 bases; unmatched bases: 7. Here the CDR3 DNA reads TGTGCCAGCAGTTCCCTGTGGGACAGGCCCTACAATGAGCAGTTCTTC. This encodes CASSSLWDRPYNEQFF. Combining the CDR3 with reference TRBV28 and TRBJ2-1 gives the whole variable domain DVKVTQSSRYLVKRTGEKVFLECVQDMDHENMFWYRQDPGLGLRLIYFSYDVKMKEKGDIPEGYSVSREKKERFSLILESASTNQTSMYLCASSSLWDRPYNEQFFGPGTRLTVL.

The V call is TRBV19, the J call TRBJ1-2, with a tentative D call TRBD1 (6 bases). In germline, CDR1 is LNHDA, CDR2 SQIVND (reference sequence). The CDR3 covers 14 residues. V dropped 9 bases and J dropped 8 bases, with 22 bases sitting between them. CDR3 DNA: TGTGCCAGCACCCCTGTGGGGGCTTCGGGAGGCTACACCTTC. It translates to CASTPVGASGGYTF. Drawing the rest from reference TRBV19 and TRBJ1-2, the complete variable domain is DGGITQSPKYLFRKEGQNVTLSCEQNLNHDAMYWYRQDPGQGLRLIYYSQIVNDFQKGDIAEGYSVSREKKESFPLTVTSAQKNPTAFYLCASTPVGASGGYTFGSGTRLTVV.

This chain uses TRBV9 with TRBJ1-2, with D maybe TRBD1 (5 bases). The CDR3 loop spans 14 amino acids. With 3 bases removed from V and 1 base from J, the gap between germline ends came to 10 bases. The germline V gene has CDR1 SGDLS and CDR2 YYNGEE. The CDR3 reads CASSASGGNYGYTF. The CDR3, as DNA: TGTGCCAGCAGCGCGTCGGGGGGTAACTATGGCTACACCTTC.

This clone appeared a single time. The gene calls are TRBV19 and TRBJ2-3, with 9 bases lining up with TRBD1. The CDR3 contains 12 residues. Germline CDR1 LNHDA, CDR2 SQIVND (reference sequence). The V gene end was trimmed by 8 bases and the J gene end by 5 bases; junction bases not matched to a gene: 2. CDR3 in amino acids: CASQDRGDTQYF. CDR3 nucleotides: TGTGCCAGTCAGGACAGGGGAGATACGCAGTATTTT.

CDR3 DNA sequence: TGTGCCAGCAGTGCACCCTGGGGGCACCCACCCTCTTTTTACGAGCAGTACTTC. Its translation: CASSAPWGHPPSFYEQYF. The chain couples TRBV28 to TRBJ2-7, with TRBD1 as a possible D gene (6 bases). Germline CDR1 is MDHEN and CDR2 is SYDVKM. Deletions cut 5 bases from V and 4 bases from J, with 27 bases between. The CDR3 runs 18 residues. The variable domain in full, completed from reference TRBV28 and TRBJ2-7, reads DVKVTQSSRYLVKRTGEKVFLECVQDMDHENMFWYRQDPGLGLRLIYFSYDVKMKEKGDIPEGYSVSREKKERFSLILESASTNQTSMYLCASSAPWGHPPSFYEQYFGPGTRLTVT.

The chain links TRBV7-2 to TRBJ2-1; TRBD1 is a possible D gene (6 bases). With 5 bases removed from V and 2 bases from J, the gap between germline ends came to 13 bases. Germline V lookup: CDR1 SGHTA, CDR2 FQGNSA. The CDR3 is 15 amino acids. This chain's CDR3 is CASSPLGTTYNEQFF. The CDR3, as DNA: TGTGCCAGCAGCCCCCTCGGGACAACCTACAATGAGCAGTTCTTC.